The source of this TCR beta chain is a study of blood T cell repertoires in COVID-19. Overall study context: Material from acute and convalescent COVID-19 was sourced from the United States, Italy and Spain. Sources were T cells, B-cell-depleted T cells, or PBMCs; the material itself was cDNA or gDNA.

The CDR3 covers 16 residues. The V gene end was trimmed by 2 bases and the J gene end by 2 bases; junction bases not matched to a gene: 6. The germline CDR1 and CDR2 sequences are MGHDK and SYGVNS. Enrollment of patients from Seattle took place during active infection, with longitudinal follow-up. In the original workflow: Amplifying reference gene primers gave estimates of nucleated cell counts. The method was immunoSEQ multiplex PCR; TCRdb's version includes in-frame clones alone and lacks a portion of them. V and J calls plus clone size are reproduced from that table; the DNA served to infer D and trimming. The data show some 290,000 clones, nearly 90% seen once.

The source of this sequence is a woman in her thirties or forties with COVID-19, enrolled during active disease. Sequencing was carried out using peripheral blood. The V call is TRBV25-1, the J call TRBJ2-7; 10 bases match TRBD1. In DNA form, the CDR3 reads TGTGCCAGCAGTGAAAGACAGGGGGCTCCCGCCTACGAGCAGTACTTC. This gives the protein CASSERQGAPAYEQYF.